Listed here are 16 T cell receptor beta chains from one sample, sequenced in a study of blood T cell repertoires in COVID-19. Produced via immunoSEQ multiplex PCR; TCRdb's table is partial and in-frame only. The data show 60,000 to 90,000 clones, more than 70% seen once. Sequenced: peripheral blood. All receptors come from a man in his 60s with active or convalescent COVID-19.

This clone is a singleton in its sample. The chain carries TRBV7-2 and TRBJ1-5; D is possibly TRBD1 (6 bases). The CDR3 extends over 17 amino acids. Germline CDR1 and CDR2: SGHTA and FQGNSA. V was trimmed by 4 bases and J by 0 bases, leaving 16 bases between them. The CDR3 sequence is CASSSRTALYSNQPQHF. CDR3 DNA: TGTGCCAGCAGCTCAAGGACAGCTCTTTATAGCAATCAGCCCCAGCATTTT.

The gene calls are TRBV9 and TRBJ1-3; no reliable D call. V lost 3 bases, J lost 0 bases, and 13 bases lay in between. Germline V gives CDR1 SGDLS, CDR2 YYNGEE. This CDR3 contains 16 residues. This CDR3 reads CASSAQGALSGNTIYF. The CDR3 bases are TGTGCCAGCAGCGCCCAAGGAGCCCTCTCTGGAAACACCATATATTTT. The full variable domain, rest sourced from reference TRBV9 and TRBJ1-3, is DSGVTQTPKHLITATGQRVTLRCSPRSGDLSVYWYQQSLDQGLQFLIQYYNGEERAKGNILERFSAQQFPDLHSELNLSSLELGDSALYFCASSAQGALSGNTIYFGEGSWLTVV.

J is TRBJ1-2 and V is TRBV3-1 (or the pseudogene TRBV3-2), with a tentative D call TRBD1 (6 bases). The CDR3 runs 13 residues. V was trimmed by 3 bases and J by 8 bases, leaving 13 bases between them. CDR1 is LGHDT, CDR2 YNNKEL, per germline (reference sequence). The CDR3 sequence is CASSQDSDGGYTF. The CDR3 coding sequence is TGTGCCAGCAGCCAGGACAGTGACGGGGGCTACACCTTC.

The rearrangement uses TRBV29-1 and TRBJ1-5; TRBD1 matches at 10 bases. Germline lookup yields CDR1 SQVTM and CDR2 ANQGSEA. With V trimmed by 5 bases and J by 3 bases, 7 bases remained unmatched. The CDR3 covers 15 residues. DNA for the CDR3: TGCAGCGTTATTACCGGGACAGGGGTCAATCAGCCCCAGCATTTT. This translates into CSVITGTGVNQPQHF.

The rearrangement joins TRBV11-2 to TRBJ1-2, with 7 bases identical to TRBD1. The CDR3 is made up of 12 amino acids. Germline V CDR1 and CDR2: SGHAT, FQNNGV. V shed 5 bases, J shed 8 bases, and the junction held 5 bases outside the gene matches. CDR3 sequence reads: CASSQTGYGYTF. The CDR3 coding sequence is TGTGCCAGCAGCCAGACAGGGTACGGCTACACCTTC. The full variable domain, its missing parts supplied by reference TRBV11-2 and TRBJ1-2, is EAGVAQSPRYKIIEKRQSVAFWCNPISGHATLYWYQQILGQGPKLLIQFQNNGVVDDSQLPKDRFSAERLKGVDSTLKIQPAKLEDSAVYLCASSQTGYGYTFGSGTRLTVV.

The CDR3 DNA reads TGCGCCAGCAGCGGGGGGACAGGGACCGAAAAACTGTTTTTT. This gives the protein CASSGGTGTEKLFF. The chain employs TRBV5-1 and TRBJ1-4, with 9 bases identical to TRBD1. CDR1 SGHRS and CDR2 YFSETQ come from the germline V gene. This CDR3 has 14 amino acids. Germline trimming cut 4 bases from V and 8 bases from J; bases unmatched to any gene: 6.

The chain joins TRBV5-1 to TRBJ2-1, with a weak D call TRBD1 (5 bases). The CDR3 contains 15 residues. Germline lookup yields CDR1 SGHRS and CDR2 YFSETQ. Trimming left V 3 bases short and J 4 bases short, with 14 bases between. CDR3 loop: CASSSQGREYNEQFF. CDR3 DNA: TGCGCCAGCAGCTCCCAAGGCAGGGAATACAATGAGCAGTTCTTC.

V and J are TRBV5-4 and TRBJ2-5; 8 bases fit TRBD2. This CDR3 is built from 16 residues. After removal of 0 bases from V and 5 bases from J, the junction contained 9 bases not matched to a gene. Germline values: CDR1 SGHNT, CDR2 YYREEE (reference sequence). The CDR3 region is CASSLANAGGRETQYF. CDR3 in DNA: TGTGCCAGCAGCTTGGCCAATGCGGGGGGAAGGGAGACCCAGTACTTC.

The gene calls are TRBV11-2 and TRBJ2-1; 8 bases line up with TRBD2. The germline CDR1 and CDR2 sequences are SGHAT and FQNNGV. This CDR3 is 15 amino acids long. V shed 1 base, J shed 2 bases, and the junction held 1 base outside the gene matches. The CDR3 coding sequence is TGTGCCAGCAGCTTAGCCGGGGGGGCCTACAATGAGCAGTTCTTC. Protein: CASSLAGGAYNEQFF.

The rearrangement joins TRBV2 to TRBJ1-5, with D possibly being TRBD1 (5 bases). The CDR3 is 14 residues long. Germline V gene data show CDR1 as SNHLY and CDR2 as FYNNEI. The V end was cut by 6 bases, the J end by 2 bases, with 11 bases between. CDR3 DNA sequence: TGTGCCAGCAGACAGGACGGACGCAATCAGCCCCAGCATTTT. Its protein product is CASRQDGRNQPQHF.

V and J are TRBV6-2 or TRBV6-3 and TRBJ1-5, with D hard to call. V was shortened by 4 bases and J by 4 bases, with 11 bases between the two germline ends. Germline CDR1 is MNHEY and CDR2 is SVGEGT. This CDR3 has 14 residues. The CDR3 reads CASSFVIRNQPQHF. As DNA, the CDR3 is TGTGCCAGCAGTTTCGTGATCCGGAATCAGCCCCAGCATTTT.

The chain uses TRBV29-1 and TRBJ1-1; TRBD1 matches 8 bases. The V segment lost 5 bases and the J segment 2 bases; nucleotides outside the gene matches: 4. The CDR3 loop spans 13 amino acids. Germline V gene lookup returns CDR1 SQVTM and CDR2 ANQGSEA. The CDR3 coding sequence is TGCAGCGTTCGGACAGGGTATAACACTGAAGCTTTCTTT. Protein product: CSVRTGYNTEAFF. Looking up the rest from reference TRBV29-1 and TRBJ1-1 gives the full variable domain: SAVISQKPSRDICQRGTSLTIQCQVDSQVTMMFWYRQQPGQSLTLIATANQGSEATYESGFVIDKFPISRPNLTFSTLTVSNMSPEDSSIYLCSVRTGYNTEAFFGQGTRLTVV.

The chain couples TRBV3-1 (or the pseudogene TRBV3-2) to TRBJ2-7; D call uncertain. There are 15 residues in the CDR3. V was trimmed by 4 bases and J by 2 bases, leaving 15 bases between them. Germline assignment: CDR1 LGHDT and CDR2 YNNKEL (reference sequence). The CDR3: CASSPCQVPTYEQYF. CDR3 sequence (DNA): TGTGCCAGCAGCCCGTGTCAGGTCCCGACCTACGAGCAGTACTTC.

The CDR3 is CASSLAEDTEAFF. CDR3 nucleotides: TGTGCCAGCAGCTTAGCGGAGGACACTGAAGCTTTCTTT. This chain joins TRBV7-8 and TRBJ1-1; no clear D gene. The CDR3 is 13 residues long. Germline CDR1 and CDR2: SGHVS and FQNEAQ. Trimming took 0 bases from V and 3 from J, leaving 5 bases between them.

V and J are TRBV7-6 and TRBJ2-7; TRBD2 might be the D (7 bases). The CDR3 covers 15 residues. CDR1 is SGHVS, CDR2 FNYEAQ, per germline. The ends were cut back, 1 base at V and 6 bases at J, with 16 bases in the middle. CDR3 bases: TGTGCCAGCAGCTTAGTGGCGGGGGCGAAGGGCGAGCAGTACTTC. Translated, it gives CASSLVAGAKGEQYF.

This sequence joins TRBV7-3 and TRBJ2-1, with 7 bases lining up with TRBD2. CDR1 SGHTA and CDR2 FQGTGA come from the germline V gene. There are 14 residues in the CDR3. J lost 5 bases, V lost 5 bases, and 6 bases had no gene match. Here the CDR3 DNA reads TGTGCCAGCAGCCCGGGGGACTACCACAATGAGCAGTTCTTC. Its translation is CASSPGDYHNEQFF.